The 23 T cell receptor beta chains below come from one sample, sequenced in a study of CD8+CD57+ T cells in acquired aplastic anemia. Using genomic DNA as the template, TCR beta VDJ and CDR3 profiling was carried out. MiXCR, run by TCRdb on the reads, gives a single entry per CDR3 protein. The sample contains around 120,000 distinct CDR3 sequences, nearly 40% of which appear only once. All sequencing subjects had displayed CD8+CD57+ cell expansion on flow cytometry. Input material: sorted CD4+, CD8+, or CD8+CD57+ T cells (not recorded which) from PBMCs. These receptors came from a human donor with aplastic anemia.

The J gene is TRBJ1-2, the V gene TRBV28; 7 bases match TRBD1. There are 14 residues in the CDR3. The germline V gene encodes CDR1 MDHEN and CDR2 SYDVKM. Germline trimming cut 6 bases from V and 8 bases from J; bases unmatched to any gene: 12. CDR3 DNA sequence: TGTGCCAGCAGGGTCAATAGGGGGCGCGGAGGCTACACCTTC. This gives the protein CASRVNRGRGGYTF.

Ten or more counts support this clonotype. This chain uses TRBV19 with TRBJ1-2; D possibly corresponds to TRBD1 (6 bases). Germline V CDR1 and CDR2: LNHDA, SQIVND (reference sequence). The CDR3 spans 13 residues. The V end was cut by 6 bases, the J end by 8 bases, with 16 bases between. The CDR3 loop reads CASSPLQGGGYTF. In nucleotides, the CDR3 is TGTGCCAGTAGCCCTCTACAGGGCGGAGGCTACACCTTC.

This clonotype was detected ten times or more. This rearrangement joins TRBV4-2 to TRBJ2-3; tentative D call: TRBD1 (5 bases). This CDR3 contains 13 residues. The V end lost 4 bases, the J end lost 11 bases, and 16 bases lay between the germline ends. CDR1 LGHNA and CDR2 YNFKEQ come from the germline V gene. The CDR3: CASSPDSSPLQYF. The CDR3 DNA is TGTGCCAGCAGCCCCGACAGTAGTCCATTGCAGTATTTT.

A note on this clonotype: No conserved phenylalanine or tryptophan is present at the end of the CDR3, so a read error is the likely explanation. The chain has TRBV19 and TRBJ2-7; maybe TRBD2 (5 bases). CDR1 LNHDA and CDR2 SQIVND come from the germline V gene (reference sequence). The CDR3 contains 11 residues. Trimming took off 10 bases at V and 1 base at J, with 8 bases between the two ends. The CDR3 nucleotides read TGTGCCACCTCGGGGTCCTACGAGCAGTACTCC. Translated, it gives CATSGSYEQYS.

The J gene is TRBJ2-3, the V gene TRBV27; 11 bases line up with TRBD2. V was pared by 0 bases and J by 1 base, with 6 bases of the junction left unmatched. CDR1 is MNHEY, CDR2 SMNVEV, per germline (reference sequence). CDR3 length: 18 amino acids. CDR3 protein: CASSLSSGGASRTDTQYF. Written as DNA, the CDR3 is TGTGCCAGCAGTTTATCTAGCGGGGGGGCCTCACGCACAGATACGCAGTATTTT.

Regarding this clonotype: One base away lies a much larger clone, so this may be a sequencing read error. For the CDR3, the DNA is TGTGCCAGCAGTTTAAGGGCTAGCGGGGGGCCCTACTACGAGCAGTACGTC. Translated: CASSLRASGGPYYEQYV. The rearrangement links TRBV12-3 or TRBV12-4 to TRBJ2-7, with 11 bases identical to TRBD2. There are 17 residues in the CDR3. V shed 2 bases, J shed 3 bases, and the junction held 9 bases outside the gene matches.

This clonotype appeared many times. J is TRBJ1-1 and V is TRBV4-2; D not resolved. This CDR3 is built from 15 residues. V was trimmed by 0 bases and J by 0 bases, leaving 8 bases between them. The germline gives CDR1 LGHNA, CDR2 YNFKEQ. The CDR3 loop reads CASSQEEEMNTEAFF. CDR3 nucleotides: TGTGCCAGCAGCCAAGAGGAGGAGATGAACACTGAAGCTTTCTTT.

Points on this clonotype: The junction and the germline gene differ at one end; a read error may be behind it. The chain has TRBV15 and TRBJ2-7; perhaps TRBD2 as D (7 bases). The CDR3 length is 16 residues. Germline V gene lookup returns CDR1 LNHNV and CDR2 YYDKDF (reference sequence). In DNA, the CDR3 is TGTGCCACCAGCAGCCCGGGGGGCGGGGGAAGCTACGTGCAGTACTTC. It codes for CATSSPGGGGSYVQYF.

This clonotype was counted many times. The chain links TRBV7-8 to TRBJ1-2; D is unresolved. The CDR3 is 14 amino acids. V was pared by 5 bases and J by 1 base, with 11 bases between. Germline V CDR1 and CDR2: SGHVS, FQNEAQ. In nucleotides, the CDR3 is TGTGCCAGCAGCGGCGGGCCTTTTAACTATGGCTACACCTTC. This translates into CASSGGPFNYGYTF.

This clonotype was observed at least ten times. The rearrangement uses TRBV6-1 and TRBJ2-7; the match to TRBD2 covers 10 bases. Trimming removed 6 bases from V and 3 bases from J; junction bases left unmatched: 2. The length of the CDR3 is 13 residues. Germline assignment: CDR1 MNHNS and CDR2 SASEGT. The CDR3 loop reads CASSWTSGYEQYF. In nucleotides, the CDR3 is TGTGCCAGCAGCTGGACTAGCGGCTACGAGCAGTACTTC.

This chain uses TRBV2 with TRBJ2-2; TRBD1 agrees at 9 bases. This CDR3 comprises 13 residues. Trimming took 8 bases from V and 5 from J; bases not matched to a gene: 3. Germline V gene data show CDR1 as SNHLY and CDR2 as FYNNEI. The CDR3 nucleotides read TGTGCCAGCTGGGACAGGGAAACCGGGGAGCTGTTTTTT. Translated: CASWDRETGELFF.

Comment on this clonotype: This may be a read error, as it is one base from a much larger clone. The chain joins TRBV6-1 to TRBJ2-4; 8 nucleotides match TRBD2. J gave up 9 bases and V 8 bases, and 6 bases lay outside the gene matches. This CDR3 comprises 12 residues. The germline V gene has CDR1 MNHNS and CDR2 SASEGT. DNA of the CDR3: TGTGCCAGCGGAGAGCGGGGGATCATTCAGTACTTC. Its protein product is CASGERGIIQYF.

J is TRBJ2-2 and V is TRBV10-3; no firm D call. With 8 bases removed from V and 1 base from J, the gap between germline ends came to 11 bases. The CDR3 totals 14 residues. CDR1 is ENHRY, CDR2 SYGVKD, per germline. CDR3 sequence (DNA): TGTGCCATCGCGGCCCAGAGGAACACCGGGGAGCTGTTTTTT. This encodes CAIAAQRNTGELFF.

This clonotype was counted ten times or more. The rearrangement links TRBV19 to TRBJ1-5; D ambiguous. CDR1 is LNHDA and CDR2 is SQIVND in the germline V gene (reference sequence). The germline V and J ends were trimmed by 0 bases and 8 bases, with 11 bases remaining between them. The CDR3 is made up of 14 amino acids. CDR3 DNA sequence: TGTGCCAGTAGTATAGATACGTTTATGGAGCCCCAGCATTTT. Encoded protein: CASSIDTFMEPQHF.

To note about this clonotype: Its ends do not fully match the called genes, so a read error is possible. The gene calls are TRBV10-3 and TRBJ2-7, with D unresolved. The length of the CDR3 is 14 residues. Germline V gene lookup returns CDR1 ENHRY and CDR2 SYGVKD. The CDR3 protein is CATSESAATYEQCF. The DNA for the CDR3 is TGTGCCACCAGTGAGTCGGCAGCCACCTACGAGCAGTGCTTC.

The rearrangement links TRBV19 to TRBJ2-5; possible D gene TRBD2, 6 bases. Germline V gene lookup returns CDR1 LNHDA and CDR2 SQIVND (reference sequence). Trimming removed 7 bases from V and 3 bases from J, with 12 bases in between. The CDR3 totals 13 residues. The CDR3 DNA sequence: TGTGCCAGTACCGTAACGGGGGAAGAGACCCAGTACTTC. Residues: CASTVTGEETQYF.

Concerning this clonotype: It may be a read error: a sequence one base away is much more abundant. Likely a read error: the CDR3 ends without its conserved phenylalanine or tryptophan. The rearrangement uses TRBV5-8 and TRBJ1-6, with D unclear. The CDR3 covers 14 residues. Trimming left V 4 bases short and J 7 bases short, with 12 bases between. The germline V gene encodes CDR1 SGHTS and CDR2 YDEGEE. This CDR3 is CASSPGLGNSPLHL. In DNA form, the CDR3 reads TGTGCCAGCAGCCCGGGCCTAGGAAATTCACCCCTCCACCTT.

This clonotype appeared many times. The chain carries TRBV20-1 and TRBJ1-5; D call uncertain. Trimming stripped 6 bases from V and 6 bases from J, with 21 bases between. Per the germline V gene, CDR1 is DFQATT and CDR2 is SNEGSKA (reference sequence). This CDR3 is 15 amino acids long. The DNA of the CDR3 is TGCAGTGCGGGGTCAGGACTGAATCCCAGTCAGCCCCAGCATTTT. Protein product: CSAGSGLNPSQPQHF.

This clonotype was observed at least ten times. This chain joins TRBV19 and TRBJ1-4, with unresolved D. V gave up 4 bases and J gave up 7 bases, with 4 bases separating them. This CDR3 spans 11 amino acids. From germline, CDR1 is LNHDA and CDR2 SQIVND (reference sequence). The CDR3: CASSTSEKLFF. CDR3 nucleotide sequence: TGTGCCAGTAGTACAAGTGAAAAACTGTTTTTT. Combining the CDR3 with reference TRBV19 and TRBJ1-4 gives the whole variable domain DGGITQSPKYLFRKEGQNVTLSCEQNLNHDAMYWYRQDPGQGLRLIYYSQIVNDFQKGDIAEGYSVSREKKESFPLTVTSAQKNPTAFYLCASSTSEKLFFGSGTQLSVL.

The chain employs TRBV29-1 and TRBJ2-7; tentatively, D is TRBD1 (5 bases). CDR3 length: 14 residues. Germline V gene data show CDR1 as SQVTM and CDR2 as ANQGSEA. Trimming shortened V by 1 base and J by 4 bases, and 14 bases separated the two germline ends. The CDR3 loop reads CSVEGPDTAYEQYF. The CDR3 DNA reads TGCAGCGTTGAAGGGCCGGACACGGCGTACGAGCAGTACTTC.

The V and J genes are TRBV10-3 and TRBJ2-1, with 9 nucleotides matching TRBD2. The CDR3 has 14 residues. Germline V CDR1 and CDR2: ENHRY, SYGVKD. With V trimmed by 10 bases and J by 10 bases, 14 bases remained unmatched. The CDR3 spells CASSDSGGLREQFF. The DNA for the CDR3 is TGTGCCAGCAGCGATAGCGGGGGCTTAAGGGAGCAGTTCTTC.

The sample holds a few counts of this clonotype. It may be a read error: a sequence one base away is much more abundant. This chain connects TRBV11-1 to TRBJ1-6; D gene unclear. Trimming took 5 bases from V and 6 from J, leaving 14 bases between them. From germline, CDR1 is SGHAT and CDR2 FQDESV (reference sequence). The CDR3 contains 15 residues. The CDR3 protein is CASSLGQEGNSPLHF. The DNA for the CDR3 is TGTGCCAGCAGCCTCGGCCAGGAGGGTAATTCACCCCTCCACTTT.

This clonotype was seen only a few times. The rearrangement links TRBV28 to TRBJ1-5; 7 positions match TRBD1. Germline V lookup: CDR1 MDHEN, CDR2 SYDVKM. V dropped 6 bases and J dropped 4; count of bases not matched to a gene: 9. The CDR3 has 15 residues. The DNA of the CDR3 is TGTGCCAGCAGATACGACAGGGTTAGGAATCAGCCCCAGCATTTT. It encodes CASRYDRVRNQPQHF. The full variable domain, its missing parts supplied by reference TRBV28 and TRBJ1-5, is DVKVTQSSRYLVKRTGEKVFLECVQDMDHENMFWYRQDPGLGLRLIYFSYDVKMKEKGDIPEGYSVSREKKERFSLILESASTNQTSMYLCASRYDRVRNQPQHFGDGTRLSIL.